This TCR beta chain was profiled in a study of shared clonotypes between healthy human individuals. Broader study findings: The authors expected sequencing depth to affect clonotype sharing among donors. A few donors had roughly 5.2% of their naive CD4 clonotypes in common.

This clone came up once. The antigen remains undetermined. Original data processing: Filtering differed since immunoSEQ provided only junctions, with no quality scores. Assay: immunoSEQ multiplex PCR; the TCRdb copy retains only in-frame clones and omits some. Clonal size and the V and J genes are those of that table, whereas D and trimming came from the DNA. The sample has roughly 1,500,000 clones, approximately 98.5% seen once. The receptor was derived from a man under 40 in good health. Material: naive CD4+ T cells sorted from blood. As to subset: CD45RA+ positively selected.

The CDR3 DNA reads TGTGCCAGCAGTCCATCACAGGGGGCAAACACCGGGGAGCTGTTTTTT. It yields the protein CASSPSQGANTGELFF. The chain couples TRBV27 to TRBJ2-2; 9 bases are a match to TRBD1. CDR1 and CDR2 from the germline V gene are MNHEY and SMNVEV (reference sequence). V lost 5 bases to trimming and J lost 2 bases; unmatched junction nucleotides: 6. The CDR3 has 16 residues.